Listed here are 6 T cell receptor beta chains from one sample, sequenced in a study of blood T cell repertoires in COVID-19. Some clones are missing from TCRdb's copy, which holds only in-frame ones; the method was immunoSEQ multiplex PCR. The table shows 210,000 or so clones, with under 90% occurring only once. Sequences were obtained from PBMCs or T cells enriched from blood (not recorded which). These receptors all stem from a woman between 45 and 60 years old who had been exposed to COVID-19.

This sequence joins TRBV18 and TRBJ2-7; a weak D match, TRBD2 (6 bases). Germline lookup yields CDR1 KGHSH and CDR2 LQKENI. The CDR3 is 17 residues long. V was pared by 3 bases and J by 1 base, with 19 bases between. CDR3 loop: CASSPVEAGLGSYEQYF. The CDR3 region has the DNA TGTGCCAGCTCACCGGTGGAAGCGGGCCTCGGATCCTACGAGCAGTACTTC. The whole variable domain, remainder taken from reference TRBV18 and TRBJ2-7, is NAGVMQNPRHLVRRRGQEARLRCSPMKGHSHVYWYRQLPEEGLKFMVYLQKENIIDESGMPKERFSAEFPKEGPSILRIQQVVRGDSAAYFCASSPVEAGLGSYEQYFGPGTRLTVT.

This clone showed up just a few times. The chain's CDR3 is CASSPAYEQYF. CDR3 DNA: TGTGCCAGCAGCCCAGCCTACGAGCAGTACTTC. The gene calls are TRBV2 and TRBJ2-7; D gene uncertain. The CDR3 contains 11 residues. The ends were cut back, 6 bases at V and 2 bases at J, with 5 bases in the middle. Germline V lookup: CDR1 SNHLY, CDR2 FYNNEI.

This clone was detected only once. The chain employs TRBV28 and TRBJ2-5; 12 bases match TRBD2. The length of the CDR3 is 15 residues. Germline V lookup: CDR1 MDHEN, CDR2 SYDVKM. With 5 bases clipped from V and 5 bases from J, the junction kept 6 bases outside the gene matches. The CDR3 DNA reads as TGTGCCAGCAGTCCCCTAGCGGGGGGGTCGGAGACCCAGTACTTC. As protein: CASSPLAGGSETQYF.

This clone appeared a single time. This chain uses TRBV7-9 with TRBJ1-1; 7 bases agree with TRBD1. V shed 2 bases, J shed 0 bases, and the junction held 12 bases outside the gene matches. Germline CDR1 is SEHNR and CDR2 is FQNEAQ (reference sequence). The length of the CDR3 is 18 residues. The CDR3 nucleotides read TGTGCCAGCAGCTTAAGGATACCGACAGGGCGGTTGAACACTGAAGCTTTCTTT. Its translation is CASSLRIPTGRLNTEAFF.

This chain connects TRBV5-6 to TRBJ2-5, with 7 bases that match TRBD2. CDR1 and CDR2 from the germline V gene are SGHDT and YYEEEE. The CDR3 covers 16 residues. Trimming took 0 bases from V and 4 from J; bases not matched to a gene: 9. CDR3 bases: TGTGCCAGCAGCTTGGCCGGCGGGAGCCTCAGAGAGACCCAGTACTTC. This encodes CASSLAGGSLRETQYF.

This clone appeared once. The CDR3 sequence: CASSPAGTSNTGELFF. CDR3 DNA sequence: TGCGCCAGCAGCCCCGCCGGGACTAGCAACACCGGGGAGCTGTTTTTT. The genes are TRBV5-1 and TRBJ2-2; 9 nucleotides line up with TRBD2. V lost 4 bases and J lost 2; bases outside the gene matches: 6. The germline V gene encodes CDR1 SGHRS and CDR2 YFSETQ. This CDR3 spans 16 amino acids.